The T cell receptor (beta chain) described here comes from a study of monozygotic twins with inflammatory bowel disease. Study outcomes and limitations: In patient repertoires, differing immunosuppressive treatments may have added some variability. Concordant and discordant twins showed no difference in repertoire similarity, possibly from limited power.

This CDR3 has 16 amino acids. Through template switching, UMIs that included a 6-nucleotide sample barcode were added. For each CDR3 protein, TCRdb gives one entry from its re-call of the 5' RACE reads, without DNA. The repertoire table contains about 380,000 distinct CDR3 sequences. On this clonotype: Its target is unknown.

Unsorted whole blood yielded the total RNA, with T cells left unselected. This sequence joins TRBV12-3 or TRBV12-4 and TRBJ2-3; the TCRdb call, TRBD2, lacks DNA for checking. This TCR derives from a human donor with ulcerative colitis or Crohn's disease, or a healthy co-twin of an affected twin (not recorded which). Sequencing input: blood. The CDR3 spells CASSLEAGGPADTQYF.